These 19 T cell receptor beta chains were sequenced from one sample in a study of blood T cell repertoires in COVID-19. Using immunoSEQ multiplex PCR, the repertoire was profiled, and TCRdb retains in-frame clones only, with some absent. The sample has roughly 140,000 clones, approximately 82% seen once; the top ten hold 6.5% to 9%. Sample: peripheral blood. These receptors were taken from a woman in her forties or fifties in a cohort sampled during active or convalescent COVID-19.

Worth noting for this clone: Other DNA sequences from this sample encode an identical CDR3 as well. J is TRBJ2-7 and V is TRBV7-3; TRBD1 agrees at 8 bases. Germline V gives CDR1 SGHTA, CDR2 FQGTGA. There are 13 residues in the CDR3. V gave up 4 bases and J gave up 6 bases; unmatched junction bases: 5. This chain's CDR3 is CASSSGQGGEQYF. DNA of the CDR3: TGTGCCAGCAGCTCCGGACAGGGAGGCGAGCAGTACTTC.

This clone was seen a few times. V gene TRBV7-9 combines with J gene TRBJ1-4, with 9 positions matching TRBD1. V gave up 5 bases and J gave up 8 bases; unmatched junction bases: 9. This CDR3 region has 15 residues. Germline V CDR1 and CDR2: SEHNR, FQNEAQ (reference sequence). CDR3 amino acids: CASSAPGQGVEKLFF. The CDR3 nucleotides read TGTGCCAGCAGCGCCCCGGGACAGGGAGTCGAAAAACTGTTTTTT.

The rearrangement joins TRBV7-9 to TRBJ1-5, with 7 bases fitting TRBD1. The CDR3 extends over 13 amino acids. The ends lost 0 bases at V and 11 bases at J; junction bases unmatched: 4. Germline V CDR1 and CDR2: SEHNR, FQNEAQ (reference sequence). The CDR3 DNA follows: TGTGCCAGCAGCTTAGCCAGACAGGGAGCCCAGCATTTT. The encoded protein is CASSLARQGAQHF.

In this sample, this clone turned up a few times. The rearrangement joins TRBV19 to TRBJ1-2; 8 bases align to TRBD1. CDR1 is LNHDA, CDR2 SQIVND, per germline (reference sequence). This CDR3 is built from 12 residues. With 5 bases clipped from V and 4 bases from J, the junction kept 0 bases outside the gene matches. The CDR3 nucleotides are TGTGCCAGTAGTGGACAGGGCTATGGCTACACCTTC. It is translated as CASSGQGYGYTF. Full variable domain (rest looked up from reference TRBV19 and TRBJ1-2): DGGITQSPKYLFRKEGQNVTLSCEQNLNHDAMYWYRQDPGQGLRLIYYSQIVNDFQKGDIAEGYSVSREKKESFPLTVTSAQKNPTAFYLCASSGQGYGYTFGSGTRLTVV.

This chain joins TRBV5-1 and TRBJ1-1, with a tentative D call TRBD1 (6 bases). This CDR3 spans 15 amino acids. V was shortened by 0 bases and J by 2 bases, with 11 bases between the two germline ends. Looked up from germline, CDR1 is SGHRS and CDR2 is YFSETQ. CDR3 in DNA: TGCGCCAGCAGCTTGGTTGACAGGATAAACACTGAAGCTTTCTTT. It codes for CASSLVDRINTEAFF.

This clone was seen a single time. CDR3 nucleotide sequence: TGTGCCAGCAGCGATAAGGGAGGCACCGGGGAGCTGTTTTTT. It yields the protein CASSDKGGTGELFF. J is TRBJ2-2 and V is TRBV5-4, with D possibly matching TRBD2 (6 bases). The CDR3 covers 14 residues. The V end was cut by 4 bases, the J end by 4 bases, with 11 bases between. Germline CDR1 SGHNT, CDR2 YYREEE (reference sequence).

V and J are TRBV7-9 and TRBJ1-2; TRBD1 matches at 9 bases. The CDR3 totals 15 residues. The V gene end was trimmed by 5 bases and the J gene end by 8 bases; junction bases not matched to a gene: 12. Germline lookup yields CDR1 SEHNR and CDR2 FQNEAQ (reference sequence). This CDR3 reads CASSLPGQGSMGYTF. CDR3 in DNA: TGTGCCAGCAGCCTCCCGGGACAGGGATCTATGGGCTACACCTTC.

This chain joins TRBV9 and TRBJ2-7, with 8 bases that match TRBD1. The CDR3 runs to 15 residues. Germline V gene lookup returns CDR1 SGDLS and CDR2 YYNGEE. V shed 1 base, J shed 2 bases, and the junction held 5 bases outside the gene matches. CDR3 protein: CASSVSDRGAYEQYF. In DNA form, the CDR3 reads TGTGCCAGCAGCGTAAGTGACAGGGGCGCCTACGAGCAGTACTTC.

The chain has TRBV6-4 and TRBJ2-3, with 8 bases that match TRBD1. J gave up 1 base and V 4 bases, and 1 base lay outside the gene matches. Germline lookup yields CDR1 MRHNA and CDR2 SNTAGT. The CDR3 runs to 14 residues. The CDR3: CASSATGGTDTQYF. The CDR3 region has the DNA TGTGCCAGCAGTGCGACAGGGGGCACAGATACGCAGTATTTT.

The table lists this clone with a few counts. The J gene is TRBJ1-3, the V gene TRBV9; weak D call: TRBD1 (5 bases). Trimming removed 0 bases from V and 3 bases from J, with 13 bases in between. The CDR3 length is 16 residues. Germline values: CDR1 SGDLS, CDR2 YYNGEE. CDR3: CASSVDGRGSGNTIYF. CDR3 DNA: TGTGCCAGCAGCGTAGACGGACGGGGGAGTGGAAACACCATATATTTT.

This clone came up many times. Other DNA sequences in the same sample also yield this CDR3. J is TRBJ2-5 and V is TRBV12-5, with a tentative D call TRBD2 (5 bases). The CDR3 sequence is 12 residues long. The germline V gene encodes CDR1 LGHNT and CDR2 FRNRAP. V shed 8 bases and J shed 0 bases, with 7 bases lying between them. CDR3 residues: CASRGYQETQYF. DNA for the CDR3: TGTGCTAGTCGCGGGTACCAAGAGACCCAGTACTTC. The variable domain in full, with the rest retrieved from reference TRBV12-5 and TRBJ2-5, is DARVTQTPRHKVTEMGQEVTMRCQPILGHNTVFWYRQTMMQGLELLAYFRNRAPLDDSGMPKDRFSAEMPDATLATLKIQPSEPRDSAVYFCASRGYQETQYFGPGTRLLVL.

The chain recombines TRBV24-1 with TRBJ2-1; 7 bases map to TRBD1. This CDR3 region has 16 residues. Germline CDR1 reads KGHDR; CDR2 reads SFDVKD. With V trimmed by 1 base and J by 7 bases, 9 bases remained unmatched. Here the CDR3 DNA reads TGTGCCACCAGTGATTTTGTAGGGGGCGGAAAAAATGAGCAGTTCTTC. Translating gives CATSDFVGGGKNEQFF.

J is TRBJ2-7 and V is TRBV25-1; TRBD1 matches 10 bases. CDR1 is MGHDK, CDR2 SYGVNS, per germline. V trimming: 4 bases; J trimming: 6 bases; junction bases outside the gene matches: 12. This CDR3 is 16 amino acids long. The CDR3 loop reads CASSASPGQGVVEQYF. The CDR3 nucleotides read TGTGCCAGCAGTGCCTCCCCCGGACAGGGGGTAGTCGAGCAGTACTTC.

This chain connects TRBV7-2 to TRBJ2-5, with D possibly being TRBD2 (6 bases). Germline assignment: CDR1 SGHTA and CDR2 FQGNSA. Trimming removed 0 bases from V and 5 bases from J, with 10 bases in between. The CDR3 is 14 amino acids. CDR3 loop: CASSLAPGEETQYF. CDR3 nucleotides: TGTGCCAGCAGCTTAGCACCGGGGGAGGAGACCCAGTACTTC.

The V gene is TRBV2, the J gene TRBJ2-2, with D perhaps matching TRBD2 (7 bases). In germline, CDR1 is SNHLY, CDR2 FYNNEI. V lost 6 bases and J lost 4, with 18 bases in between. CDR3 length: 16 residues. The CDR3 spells CASRSWRGGITGELFF. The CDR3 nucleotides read TGTGCCAGCAGAAGCTGGAGGGGGGGAATCACCGGGGAGCTGTTTTTT.

The DNA for the CDR3 is TGTGCCAGCAGTGAGGCCAGGTACAATGAGCAGTTCTTC. As protein: CASSEARYNEQFF. The rearrangement links TRBV2 to TRBJ2-1; D remains ambiguous. V lost 3 bases and J lost 4, with 7 bases in between. Germline loops: CDR1 SNHLY, CDR2 FYNNEI. This CDR3 is built from 13 residues.

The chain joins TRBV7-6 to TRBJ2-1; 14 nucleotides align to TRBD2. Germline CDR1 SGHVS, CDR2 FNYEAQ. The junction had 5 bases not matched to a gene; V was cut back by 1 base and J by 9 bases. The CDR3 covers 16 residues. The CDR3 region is CASSLEGLAGVGEQFF. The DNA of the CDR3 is TGTGCCAGCAGCTTAGAGGGACTAGCGGGGGTGGGTGAGCAGTTCTTC.

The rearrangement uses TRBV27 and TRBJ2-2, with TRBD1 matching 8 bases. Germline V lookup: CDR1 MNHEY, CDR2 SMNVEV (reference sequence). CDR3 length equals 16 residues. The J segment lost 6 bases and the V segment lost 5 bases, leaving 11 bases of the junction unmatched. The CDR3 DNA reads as TGTGCCAGCAGTGCCCCGACAGGGGTGATTTCCGGGGAGCTGTTTTTT. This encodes CASSAPTGVISGELFF.

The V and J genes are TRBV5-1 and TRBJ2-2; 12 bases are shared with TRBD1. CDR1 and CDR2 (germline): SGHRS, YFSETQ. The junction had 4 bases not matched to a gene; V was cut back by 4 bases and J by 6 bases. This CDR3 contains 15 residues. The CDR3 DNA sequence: TGCGCCAGCAGCACCGGGACAGGGGGCCCCGGGGAGCTGTTTTTT. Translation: CASSTGTGGPGELFF. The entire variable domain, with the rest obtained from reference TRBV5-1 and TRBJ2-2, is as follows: KAGVTQTPRYLIKTRGQQVTLSCSPISGHRSVSWYQQTPGQGLQFLFEYFSETQRNKGNFPGRFSGRQFSNSRSEMNVSTLELGDSALYLCASSTGTGGPGELFFGEGSRLTVL.